The present T cell receptor (beta chain) was sequenced within a study of identical twins. MiXCR, run by TCRdb on the 5' RACE reads, gives a single entry per CDR3 protein. In the table there are 310,000 or so distinct CDR3 sequences, 8% to 9% of which are singletons. The V gene end was trimmed by 5 bases and the J gene end by 5 bases; junction bases not matched to a gene: 3. Germline CDR1 and CDR2: SNHLY and FYNNEI. The CDR3 runs 14 residues. These data were also reused for a study on yellow fever vaccine responses in identical twins.

Specimen: memory (CD45RO+) T cells sorted from blood. The source is a woman aged 18-30 years in good health. The chain links TRBV2 to TRBJ2-2; 9 bases fit TRBD2. This chain's CDR3 is CASSLAGWTGELFF. The CDR3 DNA follows: TGTGCCAGCAGTCTAGCGGGATGGACCGGGGAGCTGTTTTTT.